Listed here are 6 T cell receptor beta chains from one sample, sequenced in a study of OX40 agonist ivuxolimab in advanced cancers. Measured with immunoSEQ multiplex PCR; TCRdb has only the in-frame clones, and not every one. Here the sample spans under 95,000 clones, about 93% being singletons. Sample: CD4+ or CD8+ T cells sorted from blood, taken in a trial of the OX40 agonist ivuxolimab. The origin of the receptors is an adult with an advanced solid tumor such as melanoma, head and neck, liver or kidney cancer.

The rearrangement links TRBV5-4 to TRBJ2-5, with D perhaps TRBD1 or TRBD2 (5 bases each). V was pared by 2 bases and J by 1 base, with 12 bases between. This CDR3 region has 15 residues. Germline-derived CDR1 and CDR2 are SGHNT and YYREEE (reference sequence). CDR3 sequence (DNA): TGTGCCAGCAGCTTACCTCCGGGGCCCCAAGAGACCCAGTACTTC. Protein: CASSLPPGPQETQYF.

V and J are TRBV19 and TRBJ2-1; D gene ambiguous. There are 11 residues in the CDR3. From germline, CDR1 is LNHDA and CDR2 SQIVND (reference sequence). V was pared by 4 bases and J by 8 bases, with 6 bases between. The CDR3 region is CASSNFDEQFF. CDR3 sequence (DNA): TGTGCCAGTAGTAACTTCGATGAGCAGTTCTTC.

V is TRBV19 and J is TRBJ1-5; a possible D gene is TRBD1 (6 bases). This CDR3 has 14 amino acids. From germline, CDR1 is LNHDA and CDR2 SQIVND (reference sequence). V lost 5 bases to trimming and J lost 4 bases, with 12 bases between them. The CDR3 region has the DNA TGTGCCAGTAGTTTGGACAGCTTAAATCAGCCCCAGCATTTT. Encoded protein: CASSLDSLNQPQHF.

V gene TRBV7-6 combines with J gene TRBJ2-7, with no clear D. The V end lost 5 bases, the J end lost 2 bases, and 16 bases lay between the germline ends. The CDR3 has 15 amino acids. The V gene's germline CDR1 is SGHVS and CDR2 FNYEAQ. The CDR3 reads CASSPTSNPPYEQYF. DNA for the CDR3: TGTGCCAGCAGCCCCACATCTAACCCCCCCTACGAGCAGTACTTC.

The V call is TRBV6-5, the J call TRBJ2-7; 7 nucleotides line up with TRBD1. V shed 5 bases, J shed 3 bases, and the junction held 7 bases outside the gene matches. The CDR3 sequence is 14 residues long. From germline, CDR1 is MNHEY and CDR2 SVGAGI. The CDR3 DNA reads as TGTGCCAGCAGTCCCGACAGGGTAGGCTACGAGCAGTACTTC. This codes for CASSPDRVGYEQYF.

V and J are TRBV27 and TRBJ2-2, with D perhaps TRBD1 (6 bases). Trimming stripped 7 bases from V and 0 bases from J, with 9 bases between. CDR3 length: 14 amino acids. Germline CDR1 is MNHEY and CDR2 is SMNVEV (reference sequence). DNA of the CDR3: TGTGCCAGCACCCGACAGGCGAACACCGGGGAGCTGTTTTTT. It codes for CASTRQANTGELFF.